This T cell receptor (beta chain) appears in the sequencing data of a study of T cells in Graves' hyperthyroidism and ophthalmopathy. Study as a whole: The initial diagnosis was the point when peripheral blood was collected, ahead of any treatment.

This clonotype was recorded at least ten times. TCR beta CDR3 region amplification was performed from RNA transcripts. Primed by the HTBI set, a first-round RT-PCR was run on the TCR CDR3. TCRdb re-called the multiplex PCR reads through MiXCR, storing one row per CDR3 protein. The sample includes under 400,000 distinct CDR3 sequences, 21% seen only once; the top ten take around 45%. The germline V gene has CDR1 GTSNPN and CDR2 SVGIG (reference sequence). V lost 2 bases, J lost 5 bases, and 18 bases lay in between. The CDR3 covers 15 residues. The V call is TRBV30, the J call TRBJ1-2; D is perhaps TRBD1 (5 bases). The sequencing input was blood. This clonotype was obtained from a woman between 50 and 59 years old with Graves' hyperthyroidism. This CDR3 is CAWSSQGGSVYGYTF. CDR3 bases: TGTGCCTGGAGTTCCCAGGGAGGTTCCGTGTATGGCTACACCTTC.